What follows are 7 T cell receptor beta chains derived from one specimen sequenced in a study of blood T cell repertoires in COVID-19. TCRdb keeps only in-frame clones here, not all; method: immunoSEQ multiplex PCR. Altogether about 96,000 clones are present, roughly 80% being singletons, with the ten largest covering approximately 8.7%. The sample taken for sequencing was peripheral blood. Every receptor here comes from a man in his forties or fifties who had recovered from COVID-19.

The chain employs TRBV30 and TRBJ2-7; 10 bases line up with TRBD1. V lost 1 base and J lost 1; bases outside the gene matches: 4. The germline gives CDR1 GTSNPN, CDR2 SVGIG (reference sequence). This CDR3 is 15 amino acids long. The CDR3 protein is CAWSAPDRGSYEQYF. For the CDR3, the DNA is TGTGCCTGGAGTGCCCCGGACAGGGGGTCCTACGAGCAGTACTTC.

This clone appeared once. The chain links TRBV18 to TRBJ1-4; no reliable D call. Germline V gene sequence: CDR1 KGHSH, CDR2 LQKENI. Trimming stripped 5 bases from V and 7 bases from J, with 11 bases between. The length of the CDR3 is 13 residues. The CDR3: CASSSQHGEKLFF. CDR3 DNA: TGTGCCAGCTCATCTCAACATGGTGAAAAACTGTTTTTT.

The chain links TRBV6-5 to TRBJ2-7, with a possible D match to TRBD1 (6 bases). With 8 bases removed from V and 3 bases from J, the gap between germline ends came to 11 bases. The CDR3 is made up of 12 amino acids. Germline CDR1 reads MNHEY; CDR2 reads SVGAGI. CDR3 sequence: CASRRTDYEQYF. CDR3 nucleotide sequence: TGTGCCAGCCGCCGGACAGACTACGAGCAGTACTTC.

This sequence joins TRBV28 and TRBJ1-2; 7 bases align to TRBD1. The CDR3 length is 15 residues. CDR1 MDHEN and CDR2 SYDVKM come from the germline V gene. V was pared by 6 bases and J by 2 bases, with 9 bases of the junction left unmatched. Here the CDR3 DNA reads TGTGCCAGCAGCCCCTCGGACAGGTCAAACTATGGCTACACCTTC. It is translated as CASSPSDRSNYGYTF.

The CDR3 bases are TGTGCCAGCAGCTCGAAGACAGGGCTGAACACCGGGGAGCTGTTTTTT. Translating gives CASSSKTGLNTGELFF. V usage is TRBV7-8 and J usage is TRBJ2-2; 7 nucleotides match TRBD1. Germline CDR1 SGHVS, CDR2 FQNEAQ. The CDR3 consists of 16 residues. Trimming at V came to 4 bases and at J to 1 base, leaving 6 bases not matched to a gene.

The V gene is TRBV19, the J gene TRBJ1-6, with D perhaps matching TRBD1 (5 bases). The CDR3 length is 15 residues. Germline V gene data show CDR1 as LNHDA and CDR2 as SQIVND (reference sequence). Trimming cost V 6 bases and J 9 bases, with 18 bases left between them. CDR3 in DNA: TGTGCCAGTAGCCAAGCCGGGGGGGGACGTTCACCCCTCCACTTT. Amino acids: CASSQAGGGRSPLHF.

This CDR3 is CASSERVLSYEQYF. CDR3 coding DNA: TGTGCCAGCAGTGAGCGGGTACTCTCCTACGAGCAGTACTTC. The rearrangement joins TRBV5-4 to TRBJ2-7; maybe TRBD2 (6 bases). The CDR3 has 14 residues. V was clipped by 5 bases and J by 0 bases, with 12 bases between them. Germline lookup yields CDR1 SGHNT and CDR2 YYREEE (reference sequence).